This T cell receptor beta chain was sequenced in a study of early T cells in non-severe SARS-CoV-2 infection. Germline CDR1 reads MRHNA; CDR2 reads SNTAGT. CDR3 size: 13 residues. V lost 6 bases, J lost 6 bases, and 14 bases lay in between. Tagging with unique molecular identifiers was applied to individual cDNA molecules. One entry per CDR3 protein results from TCRdb running MiXCR on the 5' RACE reads. The sample has about 60,000 distinct CDR3 sequences, roughly 12% seen once; the top ten hold about 5%. This clonotype was found many times. The rearrangement uses TRBV6-4 and TRBJ1-2; no clear D gene. This TCR was sampled from an adult who was a healthcare worker with PCR-confirmed SARS-CoV-2 infection or an uninfected control (not recorded which). Material: whole blood. This chain's CDR3 is CASSPTREDGYTF. The DNA for the CDR3 is TGTGCCAGCAGCCCTACCCGGGAGGATGGCTACACCTTC.